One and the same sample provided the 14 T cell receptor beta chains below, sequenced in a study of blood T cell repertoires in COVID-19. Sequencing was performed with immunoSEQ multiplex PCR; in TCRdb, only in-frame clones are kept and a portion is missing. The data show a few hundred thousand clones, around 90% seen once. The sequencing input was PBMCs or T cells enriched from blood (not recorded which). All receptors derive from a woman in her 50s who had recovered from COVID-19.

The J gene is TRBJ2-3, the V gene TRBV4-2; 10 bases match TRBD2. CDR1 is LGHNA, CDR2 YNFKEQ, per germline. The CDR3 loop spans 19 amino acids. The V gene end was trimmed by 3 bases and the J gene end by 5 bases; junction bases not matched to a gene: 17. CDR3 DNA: TGTGCCAGCAGCCACTCCGGTGTTGATCCCCGGACTAGCGGAGATACGCAGTATTTT. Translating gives CASSHSGVDPRTSGDTQYF.

CDR3 nucleotide sequence: TGTGCCAGCAGCTTGGGGGGCAACTATGGCTACACCTTC. It translates to CASSLGGNYGYTF. The chain employs TRBV5-4 and TRBJ1-2; the D gene is possibly TRBD1 (5 bases). Germline-derived CDR1 and CDR2 are SGHNT and YYREEE (reference sequence). The germline V and J ends were trimmed by 0 bases and 2 bases, with 5 bases remaining between them. The CDR3 has 13 amino acids.

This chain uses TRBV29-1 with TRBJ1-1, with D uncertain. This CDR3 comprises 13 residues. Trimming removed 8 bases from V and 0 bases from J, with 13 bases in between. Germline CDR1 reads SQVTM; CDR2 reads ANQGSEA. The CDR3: CSSFLLLNTEAFF. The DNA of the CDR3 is TGCAGCTCCTTCCTATTATTGAACACTGAAGCTTTCTTT. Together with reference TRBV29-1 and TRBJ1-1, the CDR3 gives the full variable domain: SAVISQKPSRDICQRGTSLTIQCQVDSQVTMMFWYRQQPGQSLTLIATANQGSEATYESGFVIDKFPISRPNLTFSTLTVSNMSPEDSSIYLCSSFLLLNTEAFFGQGTRLTVV.

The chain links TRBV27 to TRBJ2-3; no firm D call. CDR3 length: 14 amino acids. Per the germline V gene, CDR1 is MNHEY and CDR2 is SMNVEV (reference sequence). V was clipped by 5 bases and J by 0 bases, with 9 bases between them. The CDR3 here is CASSPWRSTDTQYF. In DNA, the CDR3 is TGTGCCAGCAGTCCGTGGCGGAGCACAGATACGCAGTATTTT.

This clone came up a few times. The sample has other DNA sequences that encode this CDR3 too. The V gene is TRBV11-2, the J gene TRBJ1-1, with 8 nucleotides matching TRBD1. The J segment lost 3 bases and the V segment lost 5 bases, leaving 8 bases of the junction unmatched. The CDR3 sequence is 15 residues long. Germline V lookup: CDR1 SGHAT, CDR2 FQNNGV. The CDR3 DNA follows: TGTGCCAGCAGCCCACTCAGGGGGCGAGACACTGAAGCTTTCTTT. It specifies CASSPLRGRDTEAFF.

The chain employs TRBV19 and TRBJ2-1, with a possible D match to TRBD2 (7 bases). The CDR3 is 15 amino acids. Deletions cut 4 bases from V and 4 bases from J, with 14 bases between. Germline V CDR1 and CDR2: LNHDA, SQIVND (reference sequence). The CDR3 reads CASSRRGGAYNEQFF. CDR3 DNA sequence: TGTGCCAGTAGTAGACGTGGGGGGGCGTACAATGAGCAGTTCTTC.

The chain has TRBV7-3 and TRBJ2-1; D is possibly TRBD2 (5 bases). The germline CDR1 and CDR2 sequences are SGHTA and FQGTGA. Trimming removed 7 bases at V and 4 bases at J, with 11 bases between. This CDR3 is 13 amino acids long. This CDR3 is CASTLAPYNEQFF. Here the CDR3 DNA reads TGTGCCAGCACATTAGCGCCGTACAATGAGCAGTTCTTC.

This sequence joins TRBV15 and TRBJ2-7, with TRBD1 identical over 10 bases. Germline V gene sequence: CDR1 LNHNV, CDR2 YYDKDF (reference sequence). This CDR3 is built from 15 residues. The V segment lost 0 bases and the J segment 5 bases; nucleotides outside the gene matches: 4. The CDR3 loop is CATSREGQGLNEQYF. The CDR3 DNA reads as TGTGCCACCAGCAGAGAGGGACAGGGGTTGAACGAGCAGTACTTC. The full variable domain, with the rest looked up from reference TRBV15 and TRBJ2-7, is DAMVIQNPRYQVTQFGKPVTLSCSQTLNHNVMYWYQQKSSQAPKLLFHYYDKDFNNEADTPDNFQSRRPNTSFCFLDIRSPGLGDTAMYLCATSREGQGLNEQYFGPGTRLTVT.

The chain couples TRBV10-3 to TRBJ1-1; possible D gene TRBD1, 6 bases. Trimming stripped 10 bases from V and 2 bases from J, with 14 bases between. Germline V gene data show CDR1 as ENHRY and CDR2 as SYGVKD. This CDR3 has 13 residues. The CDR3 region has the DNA TGTGCCAGCAAAGGACAGTATAACACTGAAGCTTTCTTT. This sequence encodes CASKGQYNTEAFF.

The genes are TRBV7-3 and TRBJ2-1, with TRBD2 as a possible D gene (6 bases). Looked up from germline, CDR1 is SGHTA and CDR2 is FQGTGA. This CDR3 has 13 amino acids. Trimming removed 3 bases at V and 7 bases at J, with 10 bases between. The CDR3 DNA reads TGTGCCAGCAGCTTGCCGGGGAGGAATGAGCAGTTCTTC. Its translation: CASSLPGRNEQFF.

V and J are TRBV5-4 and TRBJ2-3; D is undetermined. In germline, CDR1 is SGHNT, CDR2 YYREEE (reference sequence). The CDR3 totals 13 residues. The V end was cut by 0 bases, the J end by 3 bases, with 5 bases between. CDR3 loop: CASSLAGTDTQYF. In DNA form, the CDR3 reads TGTGCCAGCAGCTTGGCCGGGACAGATACGCAGTATTTT.

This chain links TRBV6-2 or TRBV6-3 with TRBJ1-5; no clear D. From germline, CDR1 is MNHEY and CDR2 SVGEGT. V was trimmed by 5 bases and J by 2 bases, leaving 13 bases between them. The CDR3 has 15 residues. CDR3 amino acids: CASSHRESGNQPQHF. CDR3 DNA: TGTGCCAGCAGTCACCGGGAGTCAGGCAATCAGCCCCAGCATTTT.

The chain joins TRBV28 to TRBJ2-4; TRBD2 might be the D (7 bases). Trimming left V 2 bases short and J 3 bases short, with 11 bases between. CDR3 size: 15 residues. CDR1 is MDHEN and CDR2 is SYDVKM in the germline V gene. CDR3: CASSLGGAGKNIQYF. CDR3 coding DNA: TGTGCCAGCAGTTTAGGGGGGGCTGGCAAAAACATTCAGTACTTC.

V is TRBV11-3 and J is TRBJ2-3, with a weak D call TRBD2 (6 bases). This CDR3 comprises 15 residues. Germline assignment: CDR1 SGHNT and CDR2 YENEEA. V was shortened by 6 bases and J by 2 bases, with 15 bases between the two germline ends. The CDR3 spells CASSMGLAATDTQYF. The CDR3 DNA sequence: TGTGCCAGCAGTATGGGATTAGCGGCCACAGATACGCAGTATTTT.